This T cell receptor (beta chain) was observed in a study of CD8+ T cells in alopecia areata. In the study overall: Treated patients were dosed with oral tofacitinib, taking 5 to 10 mg twice daily.

This sample's treatment: oral pan-JAK inhibitor, 5-10 mg twice daily. It was from alopecia areata patients that lesional scalp punch biopsies and peripheral blood were collected. V dropped 4 bases and J dropped 2 bases, with 17 bases sitting between them. This CDR3 has 16 amino acids. The germline V gene has CDR1 SGHRS and CDR2 YFSETQ. Once RNA had been extracted, it was reverse transcribed into cDNA to act as the sequencing template. Here immunoSEQ multiplex PCR was the method, and the copy in TCRdb shows in-frame clones only, minus some. The sample has under 350,000 clones, 55% to 70% seen once; the top ten hold 1.8%.

This receptor was taken from a human donor with alopecia areata. The rearrangement uses TRBV5-1 and TRBJ2-3; a possible D gene is TRBD2 (7 bases). The sequenced sample was CD4+ T cells sorted from blood, obtained at week 24, from a patient treated with tofacitinib. In DNA form, the CDR3 reads TGCGCCAGCAGCCCATTCCTCGGGGGGCTCACAGATACGCAGTATTTT. This sequence encodes CASSPFLGGLTDTQYF. Combining the CDR3 with reference TRBV5-1 and TRBJ2-3 gives the whole variable domain KAGVTQTPRYLIKTRGQQVTLSCSPISGHRSVSWYQQTPGQGLQFLFEYFSETQRNKGNFPGRFSGRQFSNSRSEMNVSTLELGDSALYLCASSPFLGGLTDTQYFGPGTRLTVL.